This T cell receptor beta chain was retrieved from a study of human T cells and chemical hapten exposure. Across the whole study: Sensitization was performed using 2% DPC on a 2 cm by 2 cm upper inner arm skin site. Reading of the patch tests, which applied 0.01% DPC to the upper back, occurred at 6 days. Study results and limitations: Against controls, expanded TCRs gave rise to significantly more large CDR3 similarity clusters.

This clonotype was seen at least ten times. As yet, its antigen is unknown. Time point meaning: patch test 2, 6 weeks after DPC sensitization. Treatment of the sample: therapeutic diphenylcyclopropenone sensitization with weekly scalp DPC. Every donor had alopecia and was 18 to 70 years old; all were suitable for DPC. Each CDR3 protein is one row after TCRdb ran MiXCR on the RACE reads. The table shows about 350,000 distinct CDR3 sequences, with around 6% occurring only once. V dropped 7 bases and J dropped 2 bases, with 11 bases sitting between them. This CDR3 has 13 amino acids. The V and J genes are TRBV12-3 or TRBV12-4 and TRBJ1-2; maybe TRBD1 (5 bases). The TCR sequence derives from a woman aged 18-29 years with alopecia areata. Some clones in this sample may be carry-over from other donors' samples. Sequencing used whole blood, obtained in connection with sensitization to the hapten diphenylcyclopropenone (DPC). CDR3 sequence (DNA): TGTGCCAGCAATCGGGGGGAAAACTATGGCTACACCTTC. Its translation is CASNRGENYGYTF.